Listed below are T cell receptor beta chains from one sample, sequenced in a study of blood T cell repertoires in COVID-19. Only in-frame clones appear in the TCRdb table, and some are missing; sequencing was by immunoSEQ multiplex PCR. The table shows 200,000 to 250,000 clones, with 70% to 90% occurring only once. The sample comprised peripheral blood. These TCRs come from a man in his thirties or forties with COVID-19, enrolled during active disease. Each CDR3 is given with its conserved first and last residue. Fields, in order: J gene, clone size, V gene, D gene, CDR3 protein, CDR3 DNA. D genes are given only for firm matches. For some rows the clone size is stated as once, few or many, or as a class when expanded; others skip it.

TRBJ1-3 NA TRBV20-1 NA CSAARDTIYF TGCAGTGCCGCGAGGGACACCATATATTTT
TRBJ2-3 NA TRBV6-6 NA CASKVAANTDTQYF TGTGCCAGCAAGGTGGCGGCTAACACAGATACGCAGTATTTT
TRBJ2-7 NA TRBV10-3 NA CAISSGIRYEQYF TGTGCCATCAGCTCTGGCATCAGGTACGAGCAGTACTTC
TRBJ2-2 NA TRBV7-2 TRBD1 CASRNTGGGTGELFF TGTGCCAGCAGAAATACAGGGGGCGGAACCGGGGAGCTGTTTTTT
TRBJ1-1 NA TRBV5-1 TRBD1 CASSLVQGDTEAFF TGCGCCAGCAGCTTGGTGCAGGGGGACACTGAAGCTTTCTTT
TRBJ1-1 NA TRBV5-4 NA CASSLDSMNTEAFF TGTGCCAGCAGCTTGGACAGCATGAACACTGAAGCTTTCTTT
TRBJ1-1 once TRBV7-2 TRBD1 CASSYGQGSGTEAFF TGTGCCAGCAGCTACGGACAGGGATCGGGCACTGAAGCTTTCTTT
TRBJ2-3 NA TRBV20-1 TRBD2 CSASGGLAGGRDTQYF TGCAGTGCTAGTGGGGGACTAGCGGGAGGAAGAGATACGCAGTATTTT
TRBJ2-4 once TRBV27 TRBD2 CASSSLLAENIQYF TGTGCCAGCAGTTCCTTACTAGCGGAAAACATTCAGTACTTC
TRBJ1-1 NA TRBV9 NA CASSPRGENTEAFF TGTGCCAGCAGCCCCCGGGGGGAGAACACTGAAGCTTTCTTT
TRBJ2-7 NA TRBV6-6 TRBD1 CASSSPDRGSYEQYF TGTGCCAGCAGTTCCCCGGACAGGGGCTCCTACGAGCAGTACTTC
TRBJ2-5 NA TRBV3-1/TRBV3-2 NA CASSQTGETQYF TGTGCCAGCAGCCAGACGGGGGAGACCCAGTACTTC
TRBJ2-1 NA TRBV5-4 TRBD2 CASSVRTSGGVYEQFF TGTGCCAGCAGCGTGAGGACTAGCGGGGGGGTTTATGAGCAGTTCTTC
TRBJ1-3 NA TRBV5-1 NA CASSLSPAGNTIYF TGCGCCAGCAGCTTGAGCCCGGCTGGAAACACCATATATTTT
TRBJ1-5 NA TRBV19 TRBD1 CASSIQGVVANQPQHF TGTGCCAGTAGTATACAGGGGGTCGTGGCCAATCAGCCCCAGCATTTT
TRBJ1-5 NA TRBV12-3/TRBV12-4 NA CASSFGGTQPQHF TGTGCCAGCAGTTTCGGCGGGACTCAGCCCCAGCATTTT